One sample yielded the 13 T cell receptor beta chains listed below, sequenced in a study of T cell repertoires in cytomegalovirus infection. Which antigens these TCRs recognize remains unknown. TCRdb used MiXCR to reprocess the reads, holding one entry per CDR3 protein. The sample carries hundreds of thousands of distinct CDR3 sequences, around a third recorded once. The specimen comprised cultured CD8+ T cells from PBMCs, sampled from culture after CMV antigen stimulation. The receptors stem from a human donor in good health (CMV status not recorded). Some clones in this sample may be carry-over from other donors' samples.

The rearrangement links TRBV5-5 to TRBJ2-7; weak D call: TRBD2 (6 bases). Germline CDR1 and CDR2: SGHKS and YYEKEE (reference sequence). The CDR3 length is 15 residues. The V end was cut by 0 bases, the J end by 0 bases, with 10 bases between. CDR3 amino acids: CASSLGGDRSYEQYV. The DNA of the CDR3 is TGTGCCAGCAGCTTGGGCGGGGACCGCTCCTACGAGCAGTACGTC.

This clonotype was recorded a few times. This chain connects TRBV15 to TRBJ1-5; 8 bases fit TRBD1. CDR1 is LNHNV, CDR2 YYDKDF, per germline (reference sequence). The CDR3 covers 13 residues. The V segment lost 4 bases and the J segment 6 bases; nucleotides outside the gene matches: 2. The CDR3 bases are TGTGCCACCAGCACCGACAGGGGTCAGCCCCAGCATTTT. This gives the protein CATSTDRGQPQHF.

CDR3 DNA: TGCAGTGCTAGAGGAATTCGAGAGGACACAGATACGCAGTATTTT. As protein: CSARGIREDTDTQYF. The chain links TRBV20-1 to TRBJ2-3, with no clear D. V was pared by 1 base and J by 2 bases, with 13 bases between. This CDR3 is 15 amino acids long. CDR1 is DFQATT and CDR2 is SNEGSKA in the germline V gene (reference sequence).

The V and J genes are TRBV19 and TRBJ2-1; 13 bases align to TRBD2. This CDR3 is built from 15 residues. V lost 6 bases to trimming and J lost 7 bases; unmatched junction nucleotides: 6. Germline-derived CDR1 and CDR2 are LNHDA and SQIVND (reference sequence). The CDR3 sequence: CASSLGTSGVNEQFF. The CDR3 nucleotides are TGTGCCAGTAGCCTAGGGACTAGCGGGGTGAATGAGCAGTTCTTC.

This clonotype was recorded a few times. V usage is TRBV28 and J usage is TRBJ1-1, with D unresolved. The V end was cut by 4 bases, the J end by 8 bases, with 11 bases between. The germline V gene encodes CDR1 MDHEN and CDR2 SYDVKM. The CDR3 runs 12 residues. This CDR3 reads CASSSTGLEAFF. CDR3 nucleotides: TGTGCCAGCAGTTCCACGGGGTTGGAAGCTTTCTTT.

This clonotype has just a few counts. The J gene is TRBJ1-1, the V gene TRBV5-1; D ambiguous. The CDR3 has 15 amino acids. The germline gives CDR1 SGHRS, CDR2 YFSETQ. Deletions cut 0 bases from V and 0 bases from J, with 9 bases between. This CDR3 reads CASSLEGSVNTEAFF. The CDR3 nucleotides read TGCGCCAGCAGCTTGGAAGGTTCAGTGAACACTGAAGCTTTCTTT. The variable domain in full, with the rest retrieved from reference TRBV5-1 and TRBJ1-1, is KAGVTQTPRYLIKTRGQQVTLSCSPISGHRSVSWYQQTPGQGLQFLFEYFSETQRNKGNFPGRFSGRQFSNSRSEMNVSTLELGDSALYLCASSLEGSVNTEAFFGQGTRLTVV.

This clonotype has more than one count but fewer than ten. This sequence joins TRBV4-1 and TRBJ2-3; D may match TRBD1 or TRBD2 (6 bases each). This CDR3 is 16 amino acids long. V was pared by 0 bases and J by 4 bases, with 14 bases between. Germline V lookup: CDR1 MGHRA, CDR2 YSYEKL. CDR3 region: CASSQDFRGAADTQYF. CDR3 DNA: TGCGCCAGCAGCCAAGATTTTAGGGGGGCAGCAGATACGCAGTATTTT.

The sample holds a few counts of this clonotype. V gene TRBV12-3 or TRBV12-4 combines with J gene TRBJ1-2, with 9 bases fitting TRBD1. Unmatched junction bases numbered 8, after V lost 7 bases and J lost 11 bases. The CDR3 is 12 amino acids. The CDR3 region has the DNA TGTGCCAGCATGTGGGACAGGGTGAATTACACCTTC. It yields the protein CASMWDRVNYTF.

The CDR3 region is CASSPRAGGLGDTQYF. CDR3 sequence (DNA): TGTGCCAGCAGCCCCCGTGCGGGGGGCCTTGGAGATACGCAGTATTTT. J is TRBJ2-3 and V is TRBV9; 8 bases fit TRBD2. Germline CDR1 SGDLS, CDR2 YYNGEE. The CDR3 is 16 residues long. J gave up 5 bases and V 4 bases, and 12 bases lay outside the gene matches.

The chain recombines TRBV6-2 or TRBV6-3 with TRBJ2-3; perhaps D is TRBD1 or TRBD2 (5 bases each). V was pared by 1 base and J by 6 bases, with 11 bases between. The CDR3 extends over 14 amino acids. Looked up from germline, CDR1 is MNHEY and CDR2 is SVGEGT. The CDR3 DNA is TGTGCCAGCAGTTACTTAGGGACCAGGGATACGCAGTATTTT. Its protein product is CASSYLGTRDTQYF.

This clonotype was recorded only once. This chain uses TRBV12-3 or TRBV12-4 with TRBJ1-1; D gene uncertain. Trimming removed 5 bases at V and 1 base at J, with 17 bases between. The CDR3 loop spans 16 amino acids. CDR3: CASSPLMGYKNTEAFF. The DNA of the CDR3 is TGTGCCAGCAGTCCCCTGATGGGGTACAAGAACACTGAAGCTTTCTTT.

The rearrangement uses TRBV28 and TRBJ2-4; 7 bases are a match to TRBD1. J lost 9 bases, V lost 5 bases, and 22 bases had no gene match. Germline-derived CDR1 and CDR2 are MDHEN and SYDVKM. CDR3 length: 18 amino acids. CDR3: CASSLDQRGGPGVGIQYF. Written as DNA, the CDR3 is TGTGCCAGCAGTCTAGACCAAAGAGGGGGCCCTGGGGTGGGCATTCAGTACTTC.

This clonotype occurred a few times. The DNA for the CDR3 is TGTGCCAGCAGCGCGGGGGGCTATGAGCAGTTCTTC. This encodes CASSAGGYEQFF. The V gene is TRBV7-9, the J gene TRBJ2-1, with TRBD2 matching over 8 bases. The trim removed 5 bases at V and 8 bases at J, leaving 2 bases unmatched. The CDR3 totals 12 residues. Germline V gives CDR1 SEHNR, CDR2 FQNEAQ (reference sequence).